This TCR beta chain is drawn from a study of blood T cell repertoires in COVID-19. On the study more broadly: Sites across the United States, Italy and Spain contributed samples from acute and convalescent COVID-19. T cells, B-cell-depleted T cells, or PBMCs supplied cDNA or gDNA.

The CDR3 covers 13 residues. Per the germline V gene, CDR1 is ENHRY and CDR2 is SYGVKD. Trimming cost V 7 bases and J 0 bases, with 7 bases left between them. Original processing methods: From reference gene primer amplification, estimates of nucleated cell counts were derived. Produced via immunoSEQ multiplex PCR; TCRdb's table is partial and in-frame only. From that table come the V and J calls and clone size; the DNA was used to work out D and trimming. The data show tens of thousands of clones, less than 85% seen once. The sequenced material came from peripheral blood. This sequence originates from a human donor in a cohort sampled during active COVID-19. This chain links TRBV10-3 with TRBJ1-3; D gene unclear. The CDR3 spells CAIMRGSGNTIYF. The CDR3 nucleotides are TGTGCCATCATGCGGGGCTCTGGAAACACCATATATTTT.